These 10 T cell receptor beta chains came from one sample sequenced in a study of identical twins. TCRdb reanalysed the 5' RACE reads using MiXCR and keeps one entry per CDR3 protein. This sample has roughly 1,500,000 distinct CDR3 sequences, with under 35% found just once. The sequenced sample consisted of cord blood. Source of these receptors: a newborn girl in good health.

In this sample, this clonotype turned up a few times. The chain joins TRBV4-1 to TRBJ2-3; D is possibly TRBD1 or TRBD2 (7 bases each). Between the trimmed V and J ends, which lost 0 bases and 2 bases, there was a span of 12 bases. CDR1 and CDR2 from the germline V gene are MGHRA and YSYEKL. The CDR3 spans 16 residues. CDR3 sequence reads: CASSQEGGTDTDTQYF. In nucleotides, the CDR3 is TGCGCCAGCAGCCAAGAGGGGGGGACAGACACAGATACGCAGTATTTT.

This clonotype was counted once. This likely comes from a read error, as the CDR3 has no conserved phenylalanine or tryptophan at its end. This rearrangement joins TRBV6-6 to TRBJ1-1, with a tentative D call TRBD1 (5 bases). Trimming pared 0 bases from V and 3 bases from J, leaving 11 bases between. The germline V gene has CDR1 MNHNY and CDR2 SVGAGI (reference sequence). The CDR3 consists of 15 residues. The CDR3 reads CASSYSATAHTEAFC. The CDR3 DNA sequence: TGTGCCAGCAGTTACTCGGCGACAGCTCACACTGAAGCTTTCTGT.

This clonotype has more than one count but fewer than ten. This chain connects TRBV7-2 to TRBJ1-2; perhaps TRBD1 as D (6 bases). V lost 2 bases and J 5 bases, leaving 21 bases between the germline ends. CDR1 and CDR2 (germline): SGHTA, FQGNSA. The CDR3 totals 17 residues. The CDR3 loop is CASSLPPYPRGGYGYTF. CDR3 DNA: TGTGCCAGCAGCTTACCGCCGTACCCCAGGGGAGGGTATGGCTACACCTTC.

The CDR3 DNA reads TGTGCCAGCAGTTTATCCCACAGGGTTGGCTACACCTTC. It specifies CASSLSHRVGYTF. The chain combines TRBV12-3 or TRBV12-4 with TRBJ1-2, with D possibly matching TRBD1 (6 bases). The CDR3 contains 13 residues. V dropped 2 bases and J dropped 7 bases, with 11 bases sitting between them.

This sequence joins TRBV27 and TRBJ1-2; no clear D gene. Germline loops: CDR1 MNHEY, CDR2 SMNVEV (reference sequence). The CDR3 has 15 residues. V lost 0 bases to trimming and J lost 5 bases, with 13 bases between them. The CDR3 region has the DNA TGTGCCAGCAGTTTATCTCGGGGTCCTATATATGGCTACACCTTC. Residues: CASSLSRGPIYGYTF.

This clonotype showed up just a few times. The chain is built from TRBV3-1 and TRBJ2-3; 8 positions match TRBD2. Losses at the gene ends were 0 bases for V and 0 bases for J; bases not matched to a gene: 5. Germline V lookup: CDR1 LGHDT, CDR2 YNNKEL (reference sequence). This CDR3 is built from 17 residues. The CDR3 spells CASSQEFRTSSTDTQYF. DNA for the CDR3: TGTGCCAGCAGCCAAGAGTTTCGGACTAGCAGCACAGATACGCAGTATTTT.

This clonotype has at least ten counts. V usage is TRBV3-1 and J usage is TRBJ2-7, with 7 bases that match TRBD2. The germline V gene encodes CDR1 LGHDT and CDR2 YNNKEL (reference sequence). The V gene end was trimmed by 6 bases and the J gene end by 2 bases; junction bases not matched to a gene: 4. The CDR3 totals 13 residues. In DNA form, the CDR3 reads TGTGCCAGCAGTCGGAGCGGGGCCTACGAGCAGTACTTC. It yields the protein CASSRSGAYEQYF.

In this sample, this clonotype turned up many times. The J gene is TRBJ1-2, the V gene TRBV27; D is perhaps TRBD1 (5 bases). Germline V lookup: CDR1 MNHEY, CDR2 SMNVEV (reference sequence). The V and J ends lost 4 bases and 7 bases respectively, with 16 bases between them. This CDR3 has 14 residues. The CDR3 nucleotides read TGTGCCAGCAGTTCGGTGACTGGGAGGGGTGGCTACACCTTC. It codes for CASSSVTGRGGYTF.

This chain connects TRBV28 to TRBJ1-3, with 7 bases lining up with TRBD1. The CDR3 consists of 15 residues. The V gene end was trimmed by 1 base and the J gene end by 4 bases; junction bases not matched to a gene: 4. Germline CDR1 MDHEN, CDR2 SYDVKM. The CDR3 sequence: CASSLYRGEGNTIYF. DNA for the CDR3: TGTGCCAGCAGTTTATACAGGGGCGAAGGAAACACCATATATTTT.

The chain carries TRBV28 and TRBJ1-5, with 8 bases matching TRBD1. From germline, CDR1 is MDHEN and CDR2 SYDVKM. The length of the CDR3 is 17 residues. The V gene end was trimmed by 2 bases and the J gene end by 7 bases; junction bases not matched to a gene: 13. The CDR3 DNA reads TGTGCCAGCAGTTTAATTCTGACAGGGGCATCTGGGCAGCCCCAGCATTTT. Its translation is CASSLILTGASGQPQHF.